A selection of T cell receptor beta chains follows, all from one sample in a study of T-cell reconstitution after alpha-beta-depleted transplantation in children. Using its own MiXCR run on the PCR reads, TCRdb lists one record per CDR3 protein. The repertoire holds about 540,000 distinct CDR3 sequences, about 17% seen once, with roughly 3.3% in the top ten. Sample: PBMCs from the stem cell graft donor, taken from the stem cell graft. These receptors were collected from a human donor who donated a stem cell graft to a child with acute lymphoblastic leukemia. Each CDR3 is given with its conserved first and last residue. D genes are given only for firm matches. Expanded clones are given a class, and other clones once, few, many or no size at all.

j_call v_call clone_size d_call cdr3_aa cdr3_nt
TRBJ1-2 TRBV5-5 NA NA CASSWGRGQRYGYTF TGTGCCAGCAGCTGGGGCAGAGGACAGAGGTATGGCTACACCTTC
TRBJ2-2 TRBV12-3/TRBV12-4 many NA CASSSGGGELFF TGTGCCAGCAGTTCCGGGGGCGGGGAGCTGTTTTTT
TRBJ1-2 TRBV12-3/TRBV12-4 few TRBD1 CASRDRVPPYGYTF TGTGCCAGCAGGGACAGGGTTCCTCCTTATGGCTACACCTTC
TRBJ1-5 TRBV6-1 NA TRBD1 CASKTDDRVNQPQHF TGTGCCAGCAAGACCGATGACAGGGTCAATCAGCCCCAGCATTTT
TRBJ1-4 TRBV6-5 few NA CASSYYGGPTNEKLFF TGTGCCAGCAGTTATTATGGGGGGCCAACTAATGAAAAACTGTTTTTT
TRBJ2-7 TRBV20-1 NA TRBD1 CSAGDRGDEQYF TGCAGTGCTGGGGACAGGGGGGACGAGCAGTACTTC
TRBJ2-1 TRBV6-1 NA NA CASNDPGEGQFF TGTGCCAGCAATGATCCAGGGGAAGGGCAGTTCTTC
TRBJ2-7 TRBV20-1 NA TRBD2 CSAGGLADLYEQYF TGCAGTGCTGGAGGACTAGCGGACCTCTACGAGCAGTACTTC
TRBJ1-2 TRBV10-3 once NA CAISEDSSPYGYTF TGTGCCATCAGTGAGGACAGTTCCCCCTATGGCTACACCTTC
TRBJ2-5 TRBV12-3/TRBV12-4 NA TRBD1 CASSLPDREETQYF TGTGCCAGCAGTTTACCGGACAGGGAAGAGACCCAGTACTTC
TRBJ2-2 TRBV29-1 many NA CSAVGGLNTGELFF TGCAGCGCCGTGGGGGGCTTGAACACCGGGGAGCTGTTTTTT
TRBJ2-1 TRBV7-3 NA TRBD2 CASSAKGPSGRANEQFF TGTGCCAGCAGCGCCAAGGGCCCTAGCGGGAGGGCGAATGAGCAGTTCTTC
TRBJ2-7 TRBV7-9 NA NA CASSRVGYEQYF TGTGCCAGCAGTCGAGTGGGATACGAGCAGTACTTC
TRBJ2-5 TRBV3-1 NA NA CASSQGETSLGQETQYF TGTGCCAGCAGCCAAGGGGAGACAAGCCTCGGGCAAGAGACCCAGTACTTC
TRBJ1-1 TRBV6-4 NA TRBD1 CASRSGTGGTEAFF TGTGCCAGCAGGTCTGGGACAGGGGGCACTGAAGCTTTCTTT
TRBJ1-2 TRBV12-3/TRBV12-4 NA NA CASSLRPPNYGYTF TGTGCCAGCAGTTTAAGGCCTCCTAACTATGGCTACACCTTC
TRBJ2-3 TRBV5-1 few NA CASSLEWVADTQYF TGCGCCAGCAGCTTGGAGTGGGTCGCAGATACGCAGTATTTT